The TCR beta chain described here comes from a study of breast tumors, draining lymph nodes, adjacent tissues. Overall study findings and caveats: Luminal-like breast cancer showed significantly greater tumor-nontumor repertoire similarity than basal-like breast cancer did. Data only fit, rather than demonstrated, lymph node origin of most tumor T cells. The data were judged consistent with most tumor T cells coming from lymph node and expanding in tumor.

Breast cancer patients provided tissue from their axillary draining lymph nodes. MiXCR, applied by TCRdb to the multiplex PCR reads, yields one record per CDR3 protein. The table includes about 230,000 distinct CDR3 sequences, 32% detected once. The V end lost 1 base, the J end lost 3 bases, and 6 bases lay between the germline ends. Germline values: CDR1 LGHDT, CDR2 YNNKEL (reference sequence). This CDR3 has 13 amino acids. There are a few counts of this clonotype. The antigen is undetermined. V gene TRBV3-1 combines with J gene TRBJ1-1; D remains unclear. This TCR was recovered from a female donor with breast cancer. Some clones in this sample may be carry-over from other donors' samples. Sequenced sample: axillary lymph node tissue. The CDR3 DNA follows: TGTGCCAGCAGCCAAGGGTCAGACACTGAAGCTTTCTTT. Translated: CASSQGSDTEAFF.